The clone carrying this TCR beta chain was picked up a small number of times. Its target is unknown. The study used a library that attached unique molecular identifiers to individual cDNA molecules. TCRdb re-derived calls from the RACE reads in MiXCR, one entry per CDR3 protein. The sample has approximately 260,000 distinct CDR3 sequences; approximately 8.6% are singletons. The time point here: pre-sensitization, week 0. Specified treatment: therapeutic diphenylcyclopropenone sensitization with weekly scalp DPC. The total RNA was obtained from whole blood that was not fractionated. The sample belongs to a study of human T cells and chemical hapten exposure. General study points: Compared with pre-sensitization or healthy control sets, expanded TCRs clustered more. There was no change with DPC sensitization in TCRs above 1 in 1000 frequency.

The CDR3 extends over 15 amino acids. The germline gives CDR1 SGHRS, CDR2 YFSETQ. V shed 0 bases and J shed 0 bases, with 9 bases lying between them. The sample was whole blood, taken in connection with sensitization to the hapten diphenylcyclopropenone (DPC). This clonotype originated in a woman in her 40s with alopecia areata. Some clones in this sample may be carry-over from other donors' samples. The V call is TRBV5-1, the J call TRBJ1-1; D call uncertain. The CDR3 nucleotides read TGCGCCAGCAGCTTGGACACCGGGATGAACACTGAAGCTTTCTTT. Translation: CASSLDTGMNTEAFF.